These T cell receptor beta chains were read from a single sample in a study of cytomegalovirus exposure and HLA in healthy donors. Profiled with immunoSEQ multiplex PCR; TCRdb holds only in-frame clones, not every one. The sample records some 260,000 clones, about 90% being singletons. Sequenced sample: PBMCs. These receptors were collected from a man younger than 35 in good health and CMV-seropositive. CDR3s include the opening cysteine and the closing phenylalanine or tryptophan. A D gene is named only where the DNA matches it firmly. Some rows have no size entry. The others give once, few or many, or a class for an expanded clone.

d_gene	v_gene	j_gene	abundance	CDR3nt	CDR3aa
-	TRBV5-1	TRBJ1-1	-	TGCGCCAGCAGCACGGGACCGCTAGGAAACACTGAAGCTTTCTTT	CASSTGPLGNTEAFF
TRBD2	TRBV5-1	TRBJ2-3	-	TGCGCCAGCAGCTTGGCGGCCCTAGCGGGCACAGATACGCAGTATTTT	CASSLAALAGTDTQYF
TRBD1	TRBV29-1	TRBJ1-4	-	TGCAGCGTTTGGGGACAGCATAATGAAAAACTGTTTTTT	CSVWGQHNEKLFF
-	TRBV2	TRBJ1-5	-	TGTGCCAGCAGTGAATCGGGTCCCGGTCAGCCCCAGCATTTT	CASSESGPGQPQHF
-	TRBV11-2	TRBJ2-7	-	TGTGCCAGCAGCTTAGTGGTACAGGGCGAGCAGTACTTC	CASSLVVQGEQYF
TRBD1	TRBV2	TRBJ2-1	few	TGTGCCAGCAGGGGATCAGACAGGGGGCGCGTCCAGTTCTTC	CASRGSDRGRVQFF
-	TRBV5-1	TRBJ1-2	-	TGCGCCAGCAGCTTTACGGGGAGTGATGGCTACACCTTC	CASSFTGSDGYTF
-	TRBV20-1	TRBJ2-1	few	TGCAGTGCAGGGAAAAATGAGCAGTTCTTC	CSAGKNEQFF
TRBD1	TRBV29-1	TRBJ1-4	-	TGCAGCGTAGGGACAGGGAGTAATGAAAAACTGTTTTTT	CSVGTGSNEKLFF
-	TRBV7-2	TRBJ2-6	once	TGTGCCAGCAGCCCCCGACTTTTGCGGCACTCTGGGGCCAACGTCCTGACTTTC	CASSPRLLRHSGANVLTF
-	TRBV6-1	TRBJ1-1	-	TGTGCCAGCCGTATCGGGGATCGTTCTGAAGCTTTCTTT	CASRIGDRSEAFF
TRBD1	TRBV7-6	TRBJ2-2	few	TGTGCCAGCAGCCCCGGGACAGGGGGCATCGGGGAGCTGTTTTTT	CASSPGTGGIGELFF
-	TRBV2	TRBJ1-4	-	TGTGCCAGCAACCCGAAGGGAGGGGAAAAACTGTTTTTT	CASNPKGGEKLFF
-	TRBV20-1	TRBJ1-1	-	TGCAGTGCTAGAGATATGGGGGAAGCTTTCTTT	CSARDMGEAFF
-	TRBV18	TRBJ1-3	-	TGTGCCAGCTCGCAGACCGGGACACCAGCCGGAAACACCATATATTTT	CASSQTGTPAGNTIYF
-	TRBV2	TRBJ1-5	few	TGTGCCAGCAGTGAAAACGGTCCCAATCAGCCCCAGCATTTT	CASSENGPNQPQHF
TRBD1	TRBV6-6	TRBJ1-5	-	TGTGCCAGCAGTAGGACAGGACGTAGCAATCAGCCCCAGCATTTT	CASSRTGRSNQPQHF
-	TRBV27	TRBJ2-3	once	TGTGCCAGCAGAACCTTGGACACCCCAGATACGCAGTATTTT	CASRTLDTPDTQYF
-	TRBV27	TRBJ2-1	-	TGTGCCAGCAGTTTAGATCACTACAATGAGCAGTTCTTC	CASSLDHYNEQFF
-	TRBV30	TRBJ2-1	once	TGTGCCTGGAGTGAAGGAGAAGAGCAGTTCTTC	CAWSEGEEQFF
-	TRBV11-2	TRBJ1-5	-	TGTGCCAGCAGCTTAACAGGGCTCCAGCCCCAGCATTTT	CASSLTGLQPQHF
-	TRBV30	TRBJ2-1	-	TGTGCCTGGAGTACATGGGGCGTCCGCGTTAATGAGCAGTTCTTC	CAWSTWGVRVNEQFF
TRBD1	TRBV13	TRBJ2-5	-	TGTGCCAGCAGCTTGGGACAGGGTTGGGAGACCCAGTACTTC	CASSLGQGWETQYF
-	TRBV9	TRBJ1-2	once	TGTGCCAGCAGCGTAGACAGCTCTAACTATGGCTACACCTTC	CASSVDSSNYGYTF
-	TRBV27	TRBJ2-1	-	TGTGCCAGCACGATCGGCAGGCCGTGGGATGAGCAGTTCTTC	CASTIGRPWDEQFF
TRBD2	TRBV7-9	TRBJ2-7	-	TGTGCCAGCAGCGCCCGGACTAGCGGGAGTAGGAACGAGCAGTACTTC	CASSARTSGSRNEQYF
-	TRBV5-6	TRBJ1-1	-	TGTGCCAGCAGCTTGCTTGATGGTCGATCGAACACTGAAGCTTTCTTT	CASSLLDGRSNTEAFF
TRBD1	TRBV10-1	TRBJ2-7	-	TGCGCCAGCAGTTCACAGGGGGCCCACGAGCAGTACTTC	CASSSQGAHEQYF
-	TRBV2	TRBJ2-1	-	TGTGCCAGCAGGAAAGGTGAGGGAACCTACAATGAGCAGTTCTTC	CASRKGEGTYNEQFF
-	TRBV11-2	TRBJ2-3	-	TGTGCCAGCAGCTTAGTTCCGGGGATTAGCACAGATACGCAGTATTTT	CASSLVPGISTDTQYF
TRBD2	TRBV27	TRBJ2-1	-	TGTGCCAGCACCTTGAAGGGACTAGACGGAACCTACAATGAGCAGTTCTTC	CASTLKGLDGTYNEQFF
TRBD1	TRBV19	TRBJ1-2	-	TGTGCCAGTAGTTCCTACAGGGGCAGCTATGGCTACACCTTC	CASSSYRGSYGYTF
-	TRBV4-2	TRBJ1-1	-	TGTGCCAGCAGCCAAGAAACCGGGACCACGGCTTTCTTT	CASSQETGTTAFF
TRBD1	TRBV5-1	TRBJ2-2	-	TGCGCCAGCAGCTTGGGACAGGGGAACACCGGGGAGCTGTTTTTT	CASSLGQGNTGELFF
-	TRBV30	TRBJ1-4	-	TGTGCCTGGAGTATGCCGGGACGGCCGAATGAAAAACTGTTTTTT	CAWSMPGRPNEKLFF
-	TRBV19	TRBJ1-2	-	TGTGCCAGTAGCCAACCGCAGGGGAACTATGGCTACACCTTC	CASSQPQGNYGYTF
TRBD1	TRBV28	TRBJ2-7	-	TGTGCCAGCAGTTTATACGGGACAGTCTACGAGCAGTACTTC	CASSLYGTVYEQYF
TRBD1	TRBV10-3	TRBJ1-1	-	TGTGCCATCAGTGAGACTGCTGGGACAGGGGGCACTGAAGCTTTCTTT	CAISETAGTGGTEAFF
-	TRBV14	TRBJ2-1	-	TGTGCCAGCAGCCAAAAAGCGGTTCTAATATCCGATGAGCAGTTCTTC	CASSQKAVLISDEQFF
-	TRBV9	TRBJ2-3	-	TGTGCCAGCAGCCCAAGCGGCGGTTATCCCACAGATACGCAGTATTTT	CASSPSGGYPTDTQYF
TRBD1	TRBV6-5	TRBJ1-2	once	TGTGCCAGCCGACAGGGGAGGTCTGGCTACACCTTC	CASRQGRSGYTF
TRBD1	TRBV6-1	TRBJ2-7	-	TGTGCCAGCAGTGGCCGGGACAGGGCCTACGAGCAGTACTTC	CASSGRDRAYEQYF
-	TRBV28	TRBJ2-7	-	TGTGCCAGCAGTTCCGCTGGACTCGGGGGAGCCTACGAGCAGTACTTC	CASSSAGLGGAYEQYF
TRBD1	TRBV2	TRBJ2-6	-	TGTGCCAGCAGCCCTGCAGGGGACAGATTTTCTGGGGCCAACGTCCTGACTTTC	CASSPAGDRFSGANVLTF
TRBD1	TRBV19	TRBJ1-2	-	TGTGCCAGTAGTACTACCCGGGACAGTTCCTTCTATGGCTACACCTTC	CASSTTRDSSFYGYTF
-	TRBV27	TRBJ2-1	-	TGTGCCAGCAGTGACTTAATCCACGCTAACTACAATGAGCAGTTCTTC	CASSDLIHANYNEQFF
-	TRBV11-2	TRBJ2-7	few	TGTGCCAGCAGCTCTAGAGGGGGCTACGAGCAGTACTTC	CASSSRGGYEQYF